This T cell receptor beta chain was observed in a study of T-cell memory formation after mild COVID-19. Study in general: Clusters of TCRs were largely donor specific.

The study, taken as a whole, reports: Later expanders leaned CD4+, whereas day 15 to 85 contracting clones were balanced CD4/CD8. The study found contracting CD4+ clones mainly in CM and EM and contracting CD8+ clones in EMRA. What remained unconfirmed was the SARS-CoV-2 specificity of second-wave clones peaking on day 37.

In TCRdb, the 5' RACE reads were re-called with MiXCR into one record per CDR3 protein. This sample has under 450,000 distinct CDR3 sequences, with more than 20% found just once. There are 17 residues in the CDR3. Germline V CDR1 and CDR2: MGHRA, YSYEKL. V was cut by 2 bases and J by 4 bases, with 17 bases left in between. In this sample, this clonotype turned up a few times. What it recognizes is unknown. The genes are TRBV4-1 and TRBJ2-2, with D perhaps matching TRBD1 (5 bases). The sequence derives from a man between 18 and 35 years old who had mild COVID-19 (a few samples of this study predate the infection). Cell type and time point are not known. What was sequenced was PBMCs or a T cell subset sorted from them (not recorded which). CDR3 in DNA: TGCGCCAGCAGCCAATTAACAGTGGCAGGGCTCACCGGGGAGCTGTTTTTT. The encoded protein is CASSQLTVAGLTGELFF.